This T cell receptor (beta chain) was documented in a study of shared clonotypes between healthy human individuals. Study context: The plates for each donor numbered three CD4 naive, three CD4 memory, two CD8 naive and one CD8 memory.

There are 15 residues in the CDR3. V dropped 0 bases and J dropped 0; count of bases not matched to a gene: 2. Germline V lookup: CDR1 SGHTA, CDR2 FQGTGA. For each subset, genomic DNA was distributed in equal portions over several immunoSEQ plates. Libraries were prepared by immunoSEQ multiplex PCR; TCRdb keeps only in-frame clonotypes and omits some of them. The sample holds 2 million to 3 million clones; 80% to 95% are singletons and the top ten take 0.36%. General study findings and limits: The expectation was that sequencing depth would affect clonotype sharing among donors. Larger estimated richness was generally recorded for naive subsets relative to memory subsets.

For this clone: Its antigen is as yet unknown.

The receptor's source is a man aged 18 to 30 in good health. Some clones in this sample may be carry-over from other donors' samples. Sample: naive CD4+ T cells from PBMCs. As for subset: CD45RA+ positively selected. The J gene is TRBJ2-7, the V gene TRBV7-3; TRBD1 aligns across 7 bases. The CDR3: CASSLTRDSSYEQYF. The CDR3 DNA reads as TGTGCCAGCAGCTTAACTCGGGACAGCTCCTACGAGCAGTACTTC.